This T cell receptor (beta chain) was recorded in a study of blood T cell repertoires in COVID-19 (dated by TCRdb to about 2020). For context, the study as a whole: Samples from collaborators originated in the United States, Italy and Spain and spanned both the acute and convalescent phases of COVID-19. The material from the prospective study consisted of cDNA or gDNA derived from T cells, B-cell-depleted T cells, or PBMCs. Subjects who had been exposed to COVID-19, were actively infected with it, or had recovered from it provided the deeply sampled blood TCRbeta repertoires that made up the dataset. The repertoires were released in a freely available public database meant as a resource for research on the immune response to SARS-CoV-2. The samples were drawn from the first 160 participants of the ongoing ImmuneRACE study and from more than 1,000 subjects provided by 6 global collaborators. Nearly every sample came with metadata listing a de-identified subject ID, COVID-19 status, age in years and sex. Where available, HLA class I and class II types were taken from metadata supplied by the sample provider and were not determined by assay-based typing.

Collaborating institutions collected whole blood in K2EDTA tubes following their own protocols. Collaborator samples were shipped for TCRbeta analysis as frozen whole blood, isolated PBMCs, or DNA extracted from either sample type. Concerning this clone: The antigen this receptor binds is unknown. No base quality values were provided; no much bigger clone lies one nucleotide off.

TCRbeta CDR3 regions were amplified from genomic DNA by means of the immunoSEQ Assay, a bias-controlled multiplex PCR. Under the source paper's analysis protocol: Nucleated cell counts per sample were estimated from amplification of reference gene primers within the assay. To quantify the absolute abundance of each unique TCRbeta CDR3 rearrangement, sequence reads were collapsed and filtered. For each sample, productive Simpson clonality was calculated by taking the square root of Simpson's diversity index across productive rearrangements. In its TCRdb copy, this immuneACCESS table keeps in-frame sequences only and misses some clones. Where compared with another copy, unresolved V genes explain less than half of these, and the others have no known cause. The V and J calls and clone size are taken from that table; D and trimming were inferred from the DNA. This sample has 200,000 to 300,000 clones in its table, and about 90% of those were observed once. Around 3.5% of the sample lies in the top ten.

Findings and caveats that apply to the study as a whole: The amount of clinical and demographic metadata varied by source and participant and was provided uncurated.

From cysteine to phenylalanine, the CDR3 is 16 amino acids long. The CDR3 DNA has 48 bases and is translated from base 1. In the germline V gene, CDR1 corresponds to SGHRS and CDR2 to YFSETQ. Trimming costs V 0 bases and J 2 bases, and their ends lie 14 bases apart. This TCR derives from a woman in her thirties or forties with acute or convalescent COVID-19. Sequencing input: peripheral blood. In this chain, TRBV5-1 is recombined with TRBJ2-5; the best D guess is TRBD1, with 5 bases matching. The sequenced DNA is TGCGCCAGCAGCTTGGGGGCTGGGGCTATACAAGAGACCCAGTACTTC. Its protein reads: CASSLGAGAIQETQYF.